This entry is about one T cell receptor beta chain. Here immunoSEQ multiplex PCR was the method, and the copy in TCRdb shows in-frame clones only, minus some. In the table there are approximately 140,000 clones, around nine tenths of which are singletons. The data derive from a study of control samples from healthy donors and cancer patients. CDR3 size: 14 residues. The junction had 9 bases not matched to a gene; V was cut back by 8 bases and J by 5 bases. CDR1 and CDR2 (germline): MNHEY, SVGAGI. This receptor was taken from a man over 45 with head and neck cancer. The chain employs TRBV6-5 and TRBJ1-5; 7 bases line up with TRBD1. The sequenced sample consisted of PBMCs. The CDR3 DNA follows: TGTGCCAGCCGTTTGACAGGGTTAGATCAGCCCCAGCATTTT. Protein sequence: CASRLTGLDQPQHF.